The present T cell receptor (beta chain) was sequenced within a study of vaccination and CD4 T cells after COVID-19. Study information: The convalescent population consisted of six males and four females, two of whom were of Hispanic ethnicity. Spike peptides, overlapping and drawn from SARS-CoV-2, HCoV-NL63, HCoV-OC43 and HCoV-229E, were used to stimulate cells. Some control cultures received a CEFX pool, which served as the positive control. Others received an HIV-1 Nef pool or no peptide. Study-wide findings and caveats: Median SARS-CoV-2-reactive clonotype numbers went up from about 22 to 38, but not significantly.

This clonotype was observed a few times. The antigen is not known. Documented treatment: roughly ten-day PBMC culture with coronavirus spike peptide pools or control peptides (ViraFEST assay). With the Oncomine TCR Beta short-read assay, DNA from cultured CD4+ T cells was sequenced. TCRdb used MiXCR to reprocess the PCR reads, holding one entry per CDR3 protein. The table includes under 5,000 distinct CDR3 sequences, about 15% detected once. The CDR3 consists of 13 residues. Germline lookup yields CDR1 SGHTA and CDR2 FQGNSA. V lost 3 bases, J lost 1 base, and 6 bases lay in between. Source material: CD4+ T cells from blood, cultured in vitro. This chain links TRBV7-2 with TRBJ1-1; possibly TRBD1 for D (6 bases). The clonotype comes from a human donor who had recovered from COVID-19. CDR3 coding DNA: TGTGCCAGCAGCTTGGACAGGAACACTGAAGCTTTCTTT. It yields the protein CASSLDRNTEAFF.